This TCR beta chain originates from a study of cytomegalovirus exposure and HLA in healthy donors. Overall study context: The 120 or so validation repertoires were produced on the same platform as the 720 or so repertoires of the first cohort. This was reported in a later analysis. Study-level results: The authors confirmed in vitro that three CMV-associated chains were specific for CMV antigens. Overall, about 160 TCR beta chains were annotated as cytomegalovirus-associated.

Among the 120 subjects of the validation cohort, separate from the 666-subject first cohort, were the donors. Here immunoSEQ multiplex PCR was the method, and the copy in TCRdb shows in-frame clones only, minus some. This table has about 55,000 clones, approximately 92% appearing once. This clone was seen just once. Its antigen is not identified. CDR3 length: 12 residues. The V gene lost 0 bases and the J gene lost 7 bases, with 6 bases spanning the gap. The germline V gene encodes CDR1 SGHDT and CDR2 YYEEEE. Sequencing was performed on PBMCs. The chain couples TRBV5-6 to TRBJ2-3; D is perhaps TRBD1 (5 bases). The TCR was taken from a man aged 18 to 35 in good health and CMV-seronegative. This chain's CDR3 is CASSLDRHTQYF. The CDR3 DNA follows: TGTGCCAGCAGCTTGGACAGGCATACGCAGTATTTT.